A selection of T cell receptor beta chains follows, all from one sample in a study of T cell responses to AZD1222 COVID-19 vaccine. Data came from immunoSEQ multiplex PCR; TCRdb stores just in-frame clones and leaves some out. The data hold 100,000 to 150,000 clones, with roughly 90% observed a single time. The material sequenced was peripheral blood, taken 28 days after the second AZD1222 dose. These receptor sequences come from an adult who received the AZD1222 COVID-19 vaccine. CDR3s include the opening cysteine and the closing phenylalanine or tryptophan. The D gene is left open where the match is weak. Expanded clones are given a class, and other clones once, few, many or no size at all.

J,D,V,size,DNA,CDR3
TRBJ1-2,NA,TRBV28,once,TGTGCCAGCAGCCCCGCCCGGGCCTATGGCTACACCTTC,CASSPARAYGYTF
TRBJ2-6,NA,TRBV5-4,NA,TGTGCCAGCAGCGCGTTCCACTCTGGGGCCAACGTCCTGACTTTC,CASSAFHSGANVLTF
TRBJ2-1,NA,TRBV5-1,few,TGCGCCAGCAGCTTGGAAGGGACTTACAATGAGCAGTTCTTC,CASSLEGTYNEQFF
TRBJ1-6,NA,TRBV12-5,NA,TGTGCTAGTGGTTTGCCGCCCGTCGGGACACAGTTCCTCAGCTCCTATAATTCACCCCTCCACTTT,CASGLPPVGTQFLSSYNSPLHF
TRBJ1-5,NA,TRBV6-2/TRBV6-3,NA,TGTGCCAGCAGTCGGACCGTGAGCAATCAGCCCCAGCATTTT,CASSRTVSNQPQHF
TRBJ1-1,TRBD1,TRBV5-1,NA,TGCGCCAGCAGCGAGGGACAGGGGGACAAGACTGAAGCTTTCTTT,CASSEGQGDKTEAFF
TRBJ2-2,TRBD2,TRBV9,NA,TGTGCCAGCAGCGGGAGACTAGCGTCGAACACCGGGGAGCTGTTTTTT,CASSGRLASNTGELFF
TRBJ2-1,TRBD1,TRBV10-2,NA,TGCGCCAGCAGCGCGGACAGGGGGATAGCATCAGTGCAGTTCTTC,CASSADRGIASVQFF
TRBJ1-1,NA,TRBV6-5,NA,TGTGCCAGCAGTCCCAGTAGTTTTCGGGGGGAAGCTTTCTTT,CASSPSSFRGEAFF
TRBJ1-3,TRBD1,TRBV28,NA,TGTGCCAGCAGCCCCATGGACAGGTTCTCTGGAAACACCATATATTTT,CASSPMDRFSGNTIYF
TRBJ1-5,NA,TRBV2,NA,TGTGCCAGCAAATTAGGGGGGATTGGGCAGCCCCAGCATTTT,CASKLGGIGQPQHF
TRBJ1-5,NA,TRBV28,NA,TGTGCCAGCAGTGCTGGGGTTATGGAGCCCCAGCATTTT,CASSAGVMEPQHF
TRBJ1-1,NA,TRBV9,NA,TGTGCCAGCAGCGTGGGGGGAAGGACTGAAGCTTTCTTT,CASSVGGRTEAFF
TRBJ1-5,NA,TRBV5-6,NA,TGTGCCAGCAGCCTACAGGTTGGCCAGCCCCAGCATTTT,CASSLQVGQPQHF
TRBJ1-2,NA,TRBV4-1,NA,TGCGCCAGCAGCCAAGCGGAGGCCCACTATGGCTACACCTTC,CASSQAEAHYGYTF
TRBJ2-5,TRBD1,TRBV6-5,NA,TGTGCCAGCAGTCTAACAGGGGCGGCAGAGACCCAGTACTTC,CASSLTGAAETQYF
TRBJ2-3,NA,TRBV12-5,NA,TGTGCTAGTGCCTGGAGACTAGACACAGATACGCAGTATTTT,CASAWRLDTDTQYF
TRBJ2-3,NA,TRBV19,NA,TGTGCCAGTAGTATTGCGGGCACAGATACGCAGTATTTT,CASSIAGTDTQYF
TRBJ1-2,NA,TRBV5-6,NA,TGTGCCAGCAGCGCAGGGGACTATGGCTACACCTTC,CASSAGDYGYTF
TRBJ2-2,NA,TRBV7-6,NA,TGTGCCAGCAGCTTACAAGGGGGAACGAACACCGGGGAGCTGTTTTTT,CASSLQGGTNTGELFF
TRBJ1-1,NA,TRBV3-1/TRBV3-2,NA,TGTGCCAGCAGCCCGAGGTCCACTGAAGCTTTCTTT,CASSPRSTEAFF
TRBJ2-1,TRBD1,TRBV14,NA,TGTGCCAGCAGCCAATGGGACAGGGCGTACAATGAGCAGTTCTTC,CASSQWDRAYNEQFF
TRBJ2-1,NA,TRBV5-1,NA,TGCGCCAGCAGCCACCGGCCAATGGCTCCACAGGAGCAGTTCTTC,CASSHRPMAPQEQFF
TRBJ2-1,NA,TRBV6-2/TRBV6-3,NA,TGTGCCAGCAGTAGCACAGCCATCGAGCAGTTCTTC,CASSSTAIEQFF
TRBJ2-7,NA,TRBV10-3,NA,TGTGCCATCAGGGACCCTATACGAGAGCAGTACTTC,CAIRDPIREQYF
TRBJ1-2,NA,TRBV6-5,NA,TGTGCCAGCAGTTACCGGGCAGGTAACTATGGCTACACCTTC,CASSYRAGNYGYTF
TRBJ2-5,TRBD2,TRBV4-1,NA,TGCGCCAGCAGCCAAGCGCGGGGGGGGGAGACCCAGTACTTC,CASSQARGGETQYF
TRBJ2-7,TRBD2,TRBV7-6,NA,TGTGCCAGCAGGCCTCTAGCGGCCCGCTCCTACGAGCAGTACTTC,CASRPLAARSYEQYF
TRBJ1-1,TRBD1,TRBV18,NA,TGTGCCAGCTCATGGAGACAGGGCGACACTGAAGCTTTCTTT,CASSWRQGDTEAFF
TRBJ2-6,NA,TRBV7-9,NA,TGTGCCAGCAGCTTGATCTGGGGGCCCGGGGCCAACGTCCTGACTTTC,CASSLIWGPGANVLTF
TRBJ2-3,TRBD2,TRBV5-5,NA,TGTGCCAGCAGCTTGGCCAGAGCGGGAGCGGTAGATACGCAGTATTTT,CASSLARAGAVDTQYF
TRBJ2-4,TRBD2,TRBV5-1,once,TGCGCCAGCAGCCTCACAGTCAGCGGGAGGTCATCCAAAAACATTCAGTACTTC,CASSLTVSGRSSKNIQYF
TRBJ1-6,NA,TRBV30,NA,TGTGCCTGGAGTGAGGCAGGTGGTTCACCCCTCCACTTT,CAWSEAGGSPLHF
TRBJ1-4,NA,TRBV18,NA,TGTGCCAGCTCACCACGCGACAGGTGGAGTGAAAAACTGTTTTTT,CASSPRDRWSEKLFF
TRBJ2-3,TRBD2,TRBV15,NA,TGTGCCACCAGCAGAGGGGGACTAGCGACCGCAGATACGCAGTATTTT,CATSRGGLATADTQYF
TRBJ2-5,NA,TRBV11-2,NA,TGTGCCAGCAGCTTCTCTTTTAGCCCTAGGGGAGAGACCCAGTACTTC,CASSFSFSPRGETQYF
TRBJ1-2,NA,TRBV28,NA,TGTGCCAGCAGTTCATCAGGCGGGAATGGCTACACCTTC,CASSSSGGNGYTF
TRBJ2-1,TRBD1,TRBV6-2/TRBV6-3,NA,TGTGCCAGCAGTTACTCGATGGGGACAGGGAATGAGCAGTTCTTC,CASSYSMGTGNEQFF
TRBJ1-2,TRBD1,TRBV10-3,NA,TGTGCCATCAGTCGGGGACGGGACAGGGACTATGGCTACACCTTC,CAISRGRDRDYGYTF
TRBJ1-1,NA,TRBV12-3/TRBV12-4,NA,TGTGCCAGCAGCCGATTATGGTGGGAAGCTTTCTTT,CASSRLWWEAFF
TRBJ2-7,NA,TRBV19,NA,TGTGCCAGTAGTATTGGGGGGAGGCCTACCTACGAGCAGTACTTC,CASSIGGRPTYEQYF
TRBJ2-1,NA,TRBV5-1,NA,TGCGCCAGCAGCTTGGGACAGCACAATGAGCAGTTCTTC,CASSLGQHNEQFF
TRBJ1-2,NA,TRBV12-5,NA,TGTGCTAGTGGTACCGACCAGCCCCCGGGACGCTACACCTTC,CASGTDQPPGRYTF
TRBJ1-1,NA,TRBV6-5,once,TGTGCCAGCAGTTACTCTACAGGGATGAACACTGAAGCTTTCTTT,CASSYSTGMNTEAFF
TRBJ2-5,NA,TRBV5-1,NA,TGCGCCAGCAGCTTGGGCTGGGGGGAGACCCAGTACTTC,CASSLGWGETQYF
TRBJ2-7,TRBD2,TRBV27,NA,TGTGCCAGCAGCCCCGAGTCTAGCGGTTCCTACGAGCAGTACTTC,CASSPESSGSYEQYF
TRBJ2-1,NA,TRBV30,NA,TGTGCCTGGAGTCCGACGGGGTGGAATGAGCAGTTCTTC,CAWSPTGWNEQFF
TRBJ2-7,NA,TRBV2,NA,TGTGCCAGCAGTCGGCAGGACTACGAGCAGTACTTC,CASSRQDYEQYF
TRBJ1-2,TRBD1,TRBV6-5,NA,TGTGCCAGCAGTCCGGGGGGGACAGACTATGGCTACACCTTC,CASSPGGTDYGYTF
TRBJ1-3,NA,TRBV28,once,TGTGCCAGCATCTCGACAGCAACTGGAAACACCATATATTTT,CASISTATGNTIYF
TRBJ2-2,NA,TRBV19,few,TGTGCCAGTAGTGGAGGGCGCCTGGGGACCGGGGAGCTGTTTTTT,CASSGGRLGTGELFF
TRBJ2-3,TRBD2,TRBV3-1/TRBV3-2,NA,TGTGCCAGCAGCCATAGCGGGAGGGCGGGGGATACGCAGTATTTT,CASSHSGRAGDTQYF
TRBJ1-1,TRBD1,TRBV18,NA,TGTGCCAGCTCACCAGTGGGACAGGGGACTGAAGCTTTCTTT,CASSPVGQGTEAFF
TRBJ1-4,NA,TRBV19,NA,TGTGCCAGTAGTATTGGGGGGCAGGGGAATGAAAAACTGTTTTTT,CASSIGGQGNEKLFF
TRBJ2-1,TRBD2,TRBV2,NA,TGTGCCAGCAGTGAAAGGGCTAGCGGGATTGAGCAGTTCTTC,CASSERASGIEQFF
TRBJ1-1,NA,TRBV7-3,NA,TGTGCCAGCAGCTCCCCTCCCTTGGTTTCTGAAGCTTTCTTT,CASSSPPLVSEAFF
TRBJ1-2,NA,TRBV20-1,NA,TGCAGTGCGTTCAGGGGCTATGGCTACACCTTC,CSAFRGYGYTF
TRBJ2-2,TRBD1,TRBV24-1,few,TGTGCCACCAGTGTAACAGGGGCAGACACCGGGGAGCTGTTTTTT,CATSVTGADTGELFF